The clone carrying this TCR beta chain was found a few times. Its antigen is undetermined. Time point given: newly diagnosed GD, antithyroid drugs for less than 3 months. Extracted RNA from PBMCs served as the source of the TCR library. Peripheral blood, nine milliliters of it, was drawn into EDTA tubes. For TCR beta, libraries came from iRepertoire HTBI primers and Arm-PCR of CDR3 regions. TCRdb fed the multiplex PCR reads into MiXCR, producing one record per CDR3 protein. The sample yields 350,000 to 400,000 distinct CDR3 sequences, 15% to 20% seen once. CDR1 is DFQATT and CDR2 is SNEGSKA in the germline V gene (reference sequence). This CDR3 spans 17 amino acids. Trimming cost V 5 bases and J 5 bases; bases outside gene matches: 15. The sample is drawn from a study of regulatory T cells in long-lasting Graves disease. General study results and limits: Whereas new patients shared 966 public clonotypes, persistent patients shared more, at 2,500 to 3,500.

These data are also associated with another study on T cells in Graves' hyperthyroidism and ophthalmopathy. That source notes: Orbital computed tomography and thyroid ultrasound, together with serum TRAb and thyroxine and clinical symptoms, were used for diagnoses.

This receptor was taken from a woman younger than 30 with Graves disease. Material: peripheral blood mononuclear cells (PBMCs), obtained at new diagnosis, from a patient treated with antithyroid drugs. This chain links TRBV20-1 with TRBJ2-5; the match to TRBD2 covers 12 bases. The CDR3 DNA is TGCAGTGCTGCTCCATTTCGGTCTAGCGGGGGGGGGGAGACCCAGTACTTC. It translates to CSAAPFRSSGGGETQYF.